This TCR beta chain derives from a study of T cell repertoires in cytomegalovirus infection. Study background: The authors used CMV epitopes that were HLA-C-restricted (recently identified) and HLA-B-restricted (well studied).

Ten or more counts support this clonotype. Its target is unknown. MiXCR was run by TCRdb on the reads, yielding one entry per CDR3 protein. The data hold around 900,000 distinct CDR3 sequences, with approximately 33% observed a single time. General observations from the study: Clonotypes of TCR beta that were HLA-C-restricted and CMV-specific dominated the ex vivo response. Pooled public TCR beta family frequency picked out CMV carriers with the relevant HLA.

The ends were cut back, 5 bases at V and 6 bases at J, with 8 bases in the middle. Germline values: CDR1 SGHTA, CDR2 FQGNSA. The CDR3 contains 12 residues. Sample: cultured CD8+ T cells from PBMCs, taken from culture after CMV antigen stimulation. This sequence joins TRBV7-2 and TRBJ2-1, with D possibly matching TRBD2 (5 bases). The TCR comes from a human donor in good health (CMV status not recorded). Some clones in this sample may be carry-over from other donors' samples. The CDR3 is CASSIGLNEQFF. The CDR3 DNA sequence: TGTGCCAGCAGCATAGGACTCAATGAGCAGTTCTTC. Variable domain in full (rest from reference TRBV7-2 and TRBJ2-1): GAGVSQSPSNKVTEKGKDVELRCDPISGHTALYWYRQSLGQGLEFLIYFQGNSAPDKSGLPSDRFSAERTGGSVSTLTIQRTQQEDSAVYLCASSIGLNEQFFGPGTRLTVL.